The rows below give T cell receptor beta chains drawn from one sample of a study of blood T cells in healthy people across ages. TCRdb redid the calling of the 5' RACE reads with MiXCR, one entry per CDR3 protein. Of roughly 860,000 distinct CDR3 sequences listed, about 59% are singletons. The sample consisted of blood. The receptors were gathered from a man aged 30 to 39 in good health. The CDR3 runs from the conserved cysteine through the conserved F or W. The order of the fields is V gene, J gene, D gene, clone size, CDR3 DNA, CDR3 protein. A D gene is named only where the DNA matches it firmly. Size tells how often a clone was seen (once, few, many) or the class of an expanded clone, and some rows leave it out.

v_call: TRBV7-2; j_call: TRBJ2-7; d_call: .; clone_size: once; cdr3_nt: TGTGCCAGCAGCTTTGGACAGAAGGAGCTCTACGAGCAGCACTTC; cdr3_aa: CASSFGQKELYEQHF
v_call: TRBV20-1; j_call: TRBJ1-2; d_call: TRBD1; clone_size: few; cdr3_nt: TGCAGTGCTAGCGGGACAGGGGTAGGCTACACCTTC; cdr3_aa: CSASGTGVGYTF
v_call: TRBV28; j_call: TRBJ2-3; d_call: .; clone_size: .; cdr3_nt: TGTGCCAGCAGAAAGGGAGGTAGCGGAGATACGCAGTATTTT; cdr3_aa: CASRKGGSGDTQYF
v_call: TRBV9; j_call: TRBJ2-3; d_call: .; clone_size: once; cdr3_nt: TGTGCCAGCAGCGCCCCCGGGACCTACACAGATACGCAGTATTTT; cdr3_aa: CASSAPGTYTDTQYF
v_call: TRBV3-1; j_call: TRBJ2-1; d_call: TRBD2; clone_size: .; cdr3_nt: TGTGCCAGCAGCCAAGGCCCAGCGGGGAACAATGAGCAGTTCTTC; cdr3_aa: CASSQGPAGNNEQFF
v_call: TRBV18; j_call: TRBJ2-7; d_call: TRBD1; clone_size: .; cdr3_nt: TGTGCCAGCTCAACAAGACAGGGGACCGAGCAGTACTTC; cdr3_aa: CASSTRQGTEQYF
v_call: TRBV29-1; j_call: TRBJ2-3; d_call: TRBD2; clone_size: few; cdr3_nt: TGCAGCGTTGCACTAGCGGGTTCGGCAGATACGCAGTATTTT; cdr3_aa: CSVALAGSADTQYF
v_call: TRBV24-1; j_call: TRBJ2-7; d_call: .; clone_size: few; cdr3_nt: TGTGCCACCAGTGACCCTGGGTACACAGGGAGCAACGAGCAGTACTTC; cdr3_aa: CATSDPGYTGSNEQYF
v_call: TRBV9; j_call: TRBJ2-1; d_call: .; clone_size: .; cdr3_nt: TGTGCCAGCAGCGTAGGGCTAGCCGGCTATGAGCAGTTCTTC; cdr3_aa: CASSVGLAGYEQFF
v_call: TRBV20-1; j_call: TRBJ1-2; d_call: .; clone_size: few; cdr3_nt: TGCAGTGCCGTGGCGGAGAGCTATGGCTACACCTTC; cdr3_aa: CSAVAESYGYTF
v_call: TRBV27; j_call: TRBJ2-3; d_call: .; clone_size: once; cdr3_nt: TGTGCCAGCAGTTACTCGCACTCCCCAGATACGCAGTATTTT; cdr3_aa: CASSYSHSPDTQYF
v_call: TRBV10-3; j_call: TRBJ2-1; d_call: .; clone_size: many; cdr3_nt: TGTGCCATCAGTGAGAACGGGGTTAACAATGAGCAGTTCTTC; cdr3_aa: CAISENGVNNEQFF
v_call: TRBV7-8; j_call: TRBJ1-2; d_call: TRBD1; clone_size: .; cdr3_nt: TGTGCCAGCATTGGGGACAGGGGGTACAGAGGCTACACCTTC; cdr3_aa: CASIGDRGYRGYTF
v_call: TRBV4-2; j_call: TRBJ2-2; d_call: .; clone_size: .; cdr3_nt: TGTGCCAGCAGCCAAGAGGCGAGTTCGAACACCGGGGAGCTGTTTTTT; cdr3_aa: CASSQEASSNTGELFF
v_call: TRBV5-1; j_call: TRBJ1-2; d_call: .; clone_size: .; cdr3_nt: TGCGCCAGCAGCTTGGCCGCCTCGGGGGGAGGCTACACCTTC; cdr3_aa: CASSLAASGGGYTF
v_call: TRBV4-3; j_call: TRBJ1-4; d_call: TRBD1; clone_size: .; cdr3_nt: TGCACCAGCAGCCAAGGGACAGGGACTAATGGAGTACTGTTTTTT; cdr3_aa: CTSSQGTGTNGVLFF
v_call: TRBV7-3; j_call: TRBJ2-5; d_call: .; clone_size: .; cdr3_nt: TGTGCCAGCAGCTTATCGGCGGGATACCAAGAGACCCAGTACTTC; cdr3_aa: CASSLSAGYQETQYF
v_call: TRBV28; j_call: TRBJ2-5; d_call: TRBD1; clone_size: few; cdr3_nt: TGTGCCAGCAGTTTAATGACAGGGCAAGAGACCCAGTACTTC; cdr3_aa: CASSLMTGQETQYF
v_call: TRBV7-2; j_call: TRBJ2-3; d_call: .; clone_size: .; cdr3_nt: TGTGCCAGCAGCCGTCTCCAGGGATCAGATACGCAGTATTTT; cdr3_aa: CASSRLQGSDTQYF
v_call: TRBV5-5; j_call: TRBJ2-7; d_call: .; clone_size: .; cdr3_nt: TGTGCCAGCAGCTTGGCGTACAGGGATAACTACGAGCAGTACTTC; cdr3_aa: CASSLAYRDNYEQYF
v_call: TRBV5-1; j_call: TRBJ2-5; d_call: TRBD1; clone_size: .; cdr3_nt: TGCGCCAGCAGCACGGGGACAGGGGGCCAAGAGACCCAGTACTTC; cdr3_aa: CASSTGTGGQETQYF
v_call: TRBV20-1; j_call: TRBJ2-3; d_call: .; clone_size: few; cdr3_nt: TGCAGTGCTAGAGATAGTCGGGGTAGCAAGGGCACAGATACGCAGTATTTT; cdr3_aa: CSARDSRGSKGTDTQYF
v_call: TRBV27; j_call: TRBJ2-3; d_call: TRBD1; clone_size: once; cdr3_nt: TGTGCCAGCAGCACAGGGACAGATCGCACAGATACGCAGTATTTT; cdr3_aa: CASSTGTDRTDTQYF
v_call: TRBV3-1; j_call: TRBJ2-5; d_call: .; clone_size: .; cdr3_nt: TGTGCCGGCAACGTTATATGGACCCAGTACTTC; cdr3_aa: CAGNVIWTQYF
v_call: TRBV20-1; j_call: TRBJ2-5; d_call: TRBD2; clone_size: few; cdr3_nt: TGCAGTGCCCCCACTAGCGGGGAAGAGACCCAGTACTTC; cdr3_aa: CSAPTSGEETQYF
v_call: TRBV29-1; j_call: TRBJ1-2; d_call: TRBD1; clone_size: .; cdr3_nt: TGCAGCGTTGCCGGACAGGGGAAATCGGATGGCTACACCTTC; cdr3_aa: CSVAGQGKSDGYTF
v_call: TRBV2; j_call: TRBJ2-1; d_call: TRBD1; clone_size: .; cdr3_nt: TGTGCCAGCAGTGCCGGGACAGGTCCTTGGGAGGAGCAGTTCTTC; cdr3_aa: CASSAGTGPWEEQFF
v_call: TRBV5-5; j_call: TRBJ2-5; d_call: .; clone_size: .; cdr3_nt: TGTGCCAGCAGCTTATTTTCCAGGGAGCAAGAGACCCAGTACTTC; cdr3_aa: CASSLFSREQETQYF
v_call: TRBV7-2; j_call: TRBJ2-1; d_call: TRBD2; clone_size: .; cdr3_nt: TGTGCCAGCAGCTTCAAGGGACTAGCGGGAGCCTACAATGAGCAGTTCTTC; cdr3_aa: CASSFKGLAGAYNEQFF
v_call: TRBV25-1; j_call: TRBJ2-1; d_call: .; clone_size: .; cdr3_nt: TGTGCCAGCAGTGAAGAAGAGGCGGTAGGGGGGTACTACAATGAGCAGTTCTTC; cdr3_aa: CASSEEEAVGGYYNEQFF
v_call: TRBV7-2; j_call: TRBJ1-1; d_call: .; clone_size: .; cdr3_nt: TGTGCCAGCAGCTTAGTGAGCAGGGGAACCACTGAAGCTTTCTTT; cdr3_aa: CASSLVSRGTTEAFF
v_call: TRBV20-1; j_call: TRBJ2-5; d_call: TRBD2; clone_size: .; cdr3_nt: TGCAGTGCTAGGGAACTAGCGGGGGGGCCCGAGACCCAGTACTTC; cdr3_aa: CSARELAGGPETQYF
v_call: TRBV28; j_call: TRBJ2-7; d_call: .; clone_size: .; cdr3_nt: TGTGCCAGCAGTCTTGACCCCGGAACTGGCTACGAGCAGTACTTC; cdr3_aa: CASSLDPGTGYEQYF
v_call: TRBV7-9; j_call: TRBJ2-2; d_call: .; clone_size: .; cdr3_nt: TGTGCCAGCAGCTTAGGGGCTAGACCTACCACCGGGGAGCTGTTTTTT; cdr3_aa: CASSLGARPTTGELFF
v_call: TRBV9; j_call: TRBJ1-4; d_call: .; clone_size: .; cdr3_nt: TGTGCCAGCAGCACCCCGGGGGTGAGCGAAAAACTGTTTTTT; cdr3_aa: CASSTPGVSEKLFF
v_call: TRBV3-1; j_call: TRBJ2-1; d_call: TRBD1; clone_size: .; cdr3_nt: TGTGCCAGCACACCGTTAGTCGGGACAGGGGCCTACAATGAGCAGTTCTTC; cdr3_aa: CASTPLVGTGAYNEQFF
v_call: TRBV29-1; j_call: TRBJ2-5; d_call: TRBD2; clone_size: .; cdr3_nt: TGCAGCGCCGGGACTAGCGGGAATGAGCAGTACTTC; cdr3_aa: CSAGTSGNEQYF
v_call: TRBV20-1; j_call: TRBJ2-7; d_call: .; clone_size: few; cdr3_nt: TGCAGTGCTAGAGACCCGATATACTCCTACGAGCAGTACTTC; cdr3_aa: CSARDPIYSYEQYF
v_call: TRBV6-2/TRBV6-3; j_call: TRBJ2-5; d_call: TRBD1; clone_size: .; cdr3_nt: TGTGCCAGCAGAGGGGGCAAGCAGTACTTC; cdr3_aa: CASRGGKQYF
v_call: TRBV7-2; j_call: TRBJ2-3; d_call: .; clone_size: .; cdr3_nt: TGTGCCAGCAGCAATTCTGGGCAGGGGGGAGATACGCAGTATTTT; cdr3_aa: CASSNSGQGGDTQYF
v_call: TRBV29-1; j_call: TRBJ2-6; d_call: .; clone_size: .; cdr3_nt: TGCAGCGTTTACAACACTGGGGCCAACGTCCTGACTTTC; cdr3_aa: CSVYNTGANVLTF
v_call: TRBV10-3; j_call: TRBJ2-7; d_call: TRBD1; clone_size: .; cdr3_nt: TGTGCCATCAGGCGGGGACAGGGCCCCTACGAGCAGTACTTC; cdr3_aa: CAIRRGQGPYEQYF
v_call: TRBV10-3; j_call: TRBJ2-3; d_call: .; clone_size: few; cdr3_nt: TGTGCCATCAGTGATGTGGGGCGCCGGGCACCCCCAGATACGCAGTATTTT; cdr3_aa: CAISDVGRRAPPDTQYF
v_call: TRBV4-3; j_call: TRBJ2-1; d_call: TRBD1; clone_size: .; cdr3_nt: TGCGCCAGCAGCCAAGATCTCGGGCAGGGGGCGAACAATGAGCAGTTCTTC; cdr3_aa: CASSQDLGQGANNEQFF
v_call: TRBV25-1; j_call: TRBJ2-7; d_call: TRBD1; clone_size: .; cdr3_nt: TGTGCCAGCAGTGATTTTACAGGGGTCGGCGAGCAGTACTTC; cdr3_aa: CASSDFTGVGEQYF
v_call: TRBV28; j_call: TRBJ1-2; d_call: .; clone_size: .; cdr3_nt: TGTGCCAGCAGCATGGGGGGGGCTGGGTGGGCCTATGGCTACACCTTC; cdr3_aa: CASSMGGAGWAYGYTF
v_call: TRBV7-7; j_call: TRBJ2-1; d_call: .; clone_size: .; cdr3_nt: TGTGCCAGCAGCTTAGCAGAGGACGGTGAGCAGTTCTTC; cdr3_aa: CASSLAEDGEQFF
v_call: TRBV7-9; j_call: TRBJ2-5; d_call: .; clone_size: few; cdr3_nt: TGTGCCAGCAGTTCATTAGCGAGCCAAGAGACCCAGTACTTC; cdr3_aa: CASSSLASQETQYF
v_call: TRBV2; j_call: TRBJ1-1; d_call: TRBD1; clone_size: .; cdr3_nt: TGTGCCAGCAGTGAAGACAGGGGTAACACTGAAGCTTTCTTT; cdr3_aa: CASSEDRGNTEAFF
v_call: TRBV7-9; j_call: TRBJ1-4; d_call: .; clone_size: once; cdr3_nt: TGTGCCAGCAGCTTAGCGCACCAGGGTGGTGAAAAACCGTTTTTT; cdr3_aa: CASSLAHQGGEKPFF
v_call: TRBV5-1; j_call: TRBJ2-7; d_call: TRBD1; clone_size: few; cdr3_nt: TGCGCCAGCAGCCCATCGGGACAGGACTACGAGCAGTACTTC; cdr3_aa: CASSPSGQDYEQYF
v_call: TRBV29-1; j_call: TRBJ2-3; d_call: TRBD2; clone_size: .; cdr3_nt: TGCAGCGCTGGGGGGGGACGCACAGATACGCAGTATTTT; cdr3_aa: CSAGGGRTDTQYF
v_call: TRBV27; j_call: TRBJ2-5; d_call: .; clone_size: .; cdr3_nt: TGTGCCAGCAGTCCCGGCTGGGGAAATGAGCAGTACTTC; cdr3_aa: CASSPGWGNEQYF
v_call: TRBV2; j_call: TRBJ2-7; d_call: TRBD1; clone_size: few; cdr3_nt: TGTGCCAGCCCCAGGACAGGGGCGAGGGACGAGCAGTACTTC; cdr3_aa: CASPRTGARDEQYF
v_call: TRBV6-5; j_call: TRBJ1-4; d_call: .; clone_size: .; cdr3_nt: TGTGCCAGCAGTGTATCTGGGAACGAAGGAAAACTGTTTTTT; cdr3_aa: CASSVSGNEGKLFF
v_call: TRBV12-3/TRBV12-4; j_call: TRBJ2-7; d_call: TRBD2; clone_size: few; cdr3_nt: TGTGCCAGCAGTTTAGTTGGGGGGGGTCCCTACGAGCAGTACTTC; cdr3_aa: CASSLVGGGPYEQYF
v_call: TRBV7-2; j_call: TRBJ2-3; d_call: TRBD2; clone_size: .; cdr3_nt: TGTGCCAGCAGCCCGTATGGGACTAGCGGAGTGGGAGATACGCAGTATTTT; cdr3_aa: CASSPYGTSGVGDTQYF
v_call: TRBV4-3; j_call: TRBJ2-1; d_call: .; clone_size: .; cdr3_nt: TGCGCCAGCAGCCGCGGGACGGCGAGCTCCTACGAGCAGTTCTTC; cdr3_aa: CASSRGTASSYEQFF
v_call: TRBV9; j_call: TRBJ2-3; d_call: TRBD1; clone_size: .; cdr3_nt: TGTGCCAGCAGCCCTCAACCCGGGACAGGGATCACAGATACGCAGTATTTT; cdr3_aa: CASSPQPGTGITDTQYF